The rows below give T cell receptor beta chains drawn from one sample of a study of T cell responses to AZD1222 COVID-19 vaccine. Assay: immunoSEQ multiplex PCR; the TCRdb copy retains only in-frame clones and omits some. The data hold more than 150,000 clones, with 90% to 95% observed a single time. Specimen: peripheral blood, collected on day 0 of AZD1222 vaccination. Source of these receptors: an adult in good health. Both conserved end residues are part of each CDR3. Each record gives: clone size, D gene, J gene, V gene, CDR3 protein, CDR3 DNA. A D gene is named only where the DNA matches it firmly. The size entry is marked missing in some rows and otherwise reads once, few, many or a size class.

>NA|NA|TRBJ2-7|TRBV11-2
CASSLDGLHYEQYF
TGTGCCAGCAGCTTGGATGGACTCCACTACGAGCAGTACTTC
>NA|TRBD1|TRBJ2-7|TRBV9
CASSGLRDRADEQYF
TGTGCCAGCAGCGGCCTCCGGGACAGGGCCGACGAGCAGTACTTC
>once|TRBD1|TRBJ1-2|TRBV28
CASSPWDRVYGYTF
TGTGCCAGCAGTCCCTGGGACAGGGTGTATGGCTACACCTTC
>NA|NA|TRBJ2-7|TRBV12-1
CASRRIGLADPYEQYF
TGTGCCAGCAGGAGAATTGGGCTAGCAGATCCCTACGAGCAGTACTTC
>NA|TRBD1|TRBJ2-7|TRBV24-1
CATPGQASEQYF
TGTGCCACCCCAGGACAGGCGTCCGAGCAGTACTTC
>NA|TRBD1|TRBJ1-5|TRBV6-6
CASSYMFQSTGAQHF
TGTGCCAGCAGTTACATGTTCCAGTCCACAGGGGCCCAGCATTTT
>NA|NA|TRBJ1-1|TRBV29-1
CSVEAGDNPEAFF
TGCAGCGTCGAAGCCGGGGACAACCCGGAAGCTTTCTTT
>NA|TRBD1|TRBJ1-1|TRBV28
CASSLPTGGGTEAFF
TGTGCCAGCAGTTTACCTACAGGGGGGGGCACTGAAGCTTTCTTT
>NA|NA|TRBJ2-7|TRBV7-2
CASSHGTYEQYF
TGTGCCAGCAGCCACGGGACTTACGAGCAGTACTTC
>NA|NA|TRBJ2-7|TRBV12-3/TRBV12-4
CASSLQGIYEQYF
TGTGCCAGCAGTTTACAGGGGATCTACGAGCAGTACTTC
>NA|NA|TRBJ1-6|TRBV27
CASSLASLVNSPLHF
TGTGCCAGCAGTTTAGCCTCCTTAGTAAATTCACCCCTCCACTTT
>NA|TRBD2|TRBJ2-7|TRBV9
CASSPGLADYTPYEQYF
TGTGCCAGCAGCCCGGGACTAGCGGACTATACCCCCTACGAGCAGTACTTC
>NA|TRBD1|TRBJ1-1|TRBV28
CASSLLATGMNTEAFF
TGTGCCAGCAGTTTATTGGCGACAGGGATGAACACTGAAGCTTTCTTT
>NA|NA|TRBJ1-1|TRBV4-3
CASSQDPGLDTEAFF
TGCGCCAGCAGCCAAGATCCCGGGCTTGACACTGAAGCTTTCTTT
>NA|NA|TRBJ2-2|TRBV6-2/TRBV6-3
CASSYSGANGELFF
TGTGCCAGCAGTTACTCGGGGGCGAACGGGGAGCTGTTTTTT
>NA|TRBD2|TRBJ2-7|TRBV5-4
CASSLTSSGYEQYF
TGTGCCAGCAGCTTAACCTCTAGCGGCTACGAGCAGTACTTC
>NA|NA|TRBJ1-1|TRBV7-2
CASSLAANTEAFF
TGTGCCAGCAGCTTAGCGGCTAACACTGAAGCTTTCTTT